This TCR beta chain was sequenced for a study of T-cell memory formation after mild COVID-19. At the level of the study: TCR clusters largely stayed donor specific. Findings and caveats of the study: Largely, contracting CD4+ clones fell within CM and EM, and contracting CD8+ clones within EMRA. Second-wave clones reaching peak frequency on day 37 lacked confirmed SARS-CoV-2 specificity.

This clonotype was seen only a few times. What it recognizes is unknown. Per the germline V gene, CDR1 is SQVTM and CDR2 is ANQGSEA. Trimming left V 6 bases short and J 4 bases short, with 12 bases between. The CDR3 spans 13 residues. TCRdb re-called the 5' RACE reads with MiXCR, one entry per CDR3 protein. The table includes about 270,000 distinct CDR3 sequences, 15% to 20% detected once. The sample consisted of PBMCs or a T cell subset sorted from them (not recorded which). This sequence joins TRBV29-1 and TRBJ2-2; the D gene is possibly TRBD2 (5 bases). The TCR sequence derives from a man younger than 35 who had mild COVID-19 (a few samples of this study predate the infection). Cell type and time point are not known. Written as DNA, the CDR3 is TGCAGCGTAGCACCGGGGATCACCGGGGAGCTGTTTTTT. Protein: CSVAPGITGELFF.